The T cell receptor beta chain under discussion was sequenced for a study of post-analysis software for immune sequencing data. TCR beta cDNA libraries included unique molecular identifiers. TCRdb processed the PCR reads anew with MiXCR; each CDR3 protein has one entry. The sample yields hundreds of thousands of distinct CDR3 sequences, about 27% seen once. This receptor was identified in a girl aged 5-17 years with multiple sclerosis. Sequenced material: blood.

CDR3: CASSWPGRGVNEQFF. The DNA of the CDR3 is TGTGCCAGCAGTTGGCCAGGGCGGGGGGTCAATGAGCAGTTCTTC. The V and J genes are TRBV7-2 and TRBJ2-1; 8 nucleotides match TRBD2. This CDR3 comprises 15 residues. Trimming removed 6 bases from V and 6 bases from J; junction bases left unmatched: 10. CDR1 and CDR2 from the germline V gene are SGHTA and FQGNSA.